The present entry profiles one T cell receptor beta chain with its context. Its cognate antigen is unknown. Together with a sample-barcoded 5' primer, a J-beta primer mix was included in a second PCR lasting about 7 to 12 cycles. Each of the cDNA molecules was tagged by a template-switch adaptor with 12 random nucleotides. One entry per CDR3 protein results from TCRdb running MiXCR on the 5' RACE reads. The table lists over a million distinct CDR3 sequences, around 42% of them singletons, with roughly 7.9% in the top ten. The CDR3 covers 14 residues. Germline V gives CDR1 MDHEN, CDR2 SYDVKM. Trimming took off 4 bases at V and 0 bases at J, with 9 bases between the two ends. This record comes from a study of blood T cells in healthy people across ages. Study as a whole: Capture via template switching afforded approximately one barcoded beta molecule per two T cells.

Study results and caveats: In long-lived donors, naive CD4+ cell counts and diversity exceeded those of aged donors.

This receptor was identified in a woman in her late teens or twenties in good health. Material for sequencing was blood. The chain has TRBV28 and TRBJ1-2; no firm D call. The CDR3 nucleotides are TGTGCCAGCAGTTGGCAATCCGCTAACTATGGCTACACCTTC. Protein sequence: CASSWQSANYGYTF.